These 28 T cell receptor beta chains were all obtained from the same sample, sequenced in a study of cytomegalovirus exposure and HLA in healthy donors. PCR was performed using 60 Vbeta and 13 Jbeta primers. Clones were sequenced by immunoSEQ multiplex PCR, and TCRdb holds only the in-frame ones, with some missing. The profile shows approximately 190,000 clones, over 75% of them singletons. Sample: PBMCs. These receptors were collected from a man in his fifties or sixties in good health and CMV-seronegative.

The rearrangement uses TRBV9 and TRBJ2-3, with TRBD2 matching over 12 bases. V lost 3 bases and J lost 2; bases outside the gene matches: 10. CDR1 is SGDLS, CDR2 YYNGEE, per germline. The CDR3 length is 18 residues. The CDR3 is CASSATSGGPTYTDTQYF. The CDR3 coding sequence is TGTGCCAGCAGCGCCACTAGCGGGGGGCCCACTTACACAGATACGCAGTATTTT.

The CDR3 loop is CAPPGPQHF. The CDR3 DNA reads TGTGCCCCCCCCGGGCCCCAGCATTTT. V and J are TRBV12-5 and TRBJ1-5, with D unclear. CDR1 is LGHNT and CDR2 is FRNRAP in the germline V gene. This CDR3 has 9 amino acids.

The count of this clone is one. The gene calls are TRBV27 and TRBJ2-7; 8 nucleotides line up with TRBD2. V lost 6 bases and J lost 0; bases outside the gene matches: 7. CDR3 size: 15 residues. The germline gives CDR1 MNHEY, CDR2 SMNVEV (reference sequence). The CDR3 nucleotides read TGTGCCAGCAGCCTTAGCGGGGTTAGCTCCTACGAGCAGTACTTC. Protein product: CASSLSGVSSYEQYF.

Notes on this clone: One junction end disagrees with the germline gene, perhaps due to a read error. The chain links TRBV16 to TRBJ1-6, with D hard to call. This CDR3 spans 14 amino acids. CDR1 is KGHSY and CDR2 is FQNENV in the germline V gene. DNA of the CDR3: TGTGCCGGCAGCCTCCAGGCGGGGAATTCACCCCTCCACTTT. The encoded protein is CAGSLQAGNSPLHF.

This clone was seen only a few times. The V and J genes are TRBV13 and TRBJ2-2, with 7 bases identical to TRBD2. The CDR3 has 16 residues. V lost 3 bases to trimming and J lost 0 bases; unmatched junction nucleotides: 4. In germline, CDR1 is PRHDT, CDR2 FYEKMQ (reference sequence). The CDR3 loop reads CASSFGLAANTGELFF. CDR3 coding DNA: TGTGCCAGCAGCTTCGGGCTAGCGGCGAACACCGGGGAGCTGTTTTTT. The full variable domain, rest sourced from reference TRBV13 and TRBJ2-2, is AAGVIQSPRHLIKEKRETATLKCYPIPRHDTVYWYQQGPGQDPQFLISFYEKMQSDKGSIPDRFSAQQFSDYHSELNMSSLELGDSALYFCASSFGLAANTGELFFGEGSRLTVL.

The rearrangement links TRBV7-2 to TRBJ1-2, with a weak D call TRBD1 (6 bases). V was pared by 5 bases and J by 8 bases, with 18 bases between. The CDR3 has 14 amino acids. Germline CDR1 SGHTA, CDR2 FQGNSA. CDR3 sequence: CASSPDPQGYGYTF. CDR3 nucleotides: TGTGCCAGCAGCCCTGACCCCCAGGGGTACGGCTACACCTTC. Full variable domain (outside the CDR3, taken from reference TRBV7-2 and TRBJ1-2): GAGVSQSPSNKVTEKGKDVELRCDPISGHTALYWYRQSLGQGLEFLIYFQGNSAPDKSGLPSDRFSAERTGGSVSTLTIQRTQQEDSAVYLCASSPDPQGYGYTFGSGTRLTVV.

The chain uses TRBV27 and TRBJ2-1; tentatively, D is TRBD1 (6 bases). This CDR3 contains 12 residues. V was shortened by 6 bases and J by 7 bases, with 10 bases between the two germline ends. Germline assignment: CDR1 MNHEY and CDR2 SMNVEV (reference sequence). The CDR3 nucleotides are TGTGCCAGCAGCACACAGGGAAATGAGCAGTTCTTC. Translating gives CASSTQGNEQFF.

The chain recombines TRBV19 with TRBJ1-4; maybe TRBD1 (5 bases). CDR3 length: 12 amino acids. V was shortened by 9 bases and J by 7 bases, with 12 bases between the two germline ends. CDR1 is LNHDA, CDR2 SQIVND, per germline (reference sequence). CDR3 sequence reads: CASREAGEKLFF. CDR3 DNA: TGTGCCAGCAGGGAGGCTGGTGAAAAACTGTTTTTT.

The chain recombines TRBV29-1 with TRBJ1-2, with 12 bases fitting TRBD1. V shed 5 bases and J 7 bases; nucleotides not matched to a gene: 8. Germline values: CDR1 SQVTM, CDR2 ANQGSEA. The length of the CDR3 is 14 residues. CDR3 loop: CSVYPGQGAFGYTF. In DNA form, the CDR3 reads TGCAGCGTTTACCCGGGACAGGGGGCGTTTGGCTACACCTTC.

The chain couples TRBV10-3 to TRBJ1-5; 9 bases match TRBD1. This CDR3 has 15 amino acids. Germline CDR1 ENHRY, CDR2 SYGVKD. The trim removed 6 bases at V and 5 bases at J, leaving 8 bases unmatched. CDR3 in DNA: TGTGCCATCAGCTCGGGACAGGGTGACGATCAGCCCCAGCATTTT. This translates into CAISSGQGDDQPQHF.

This clone was seen a single time. The V gene is TRBV5-1, the J gene TRBJ2-2; D gene unclear. V lost 1 base to trimming and J lost 6 bases, with 10 bases between them. Germline V gene lookup returns CDR1 SGHRS and CDR2 YFSETQ. This CDR3 region has 14 residues. CDR3 sequence reads: CASSLLKSAGELFF. For the CDR3, the DNA is TGCGCCAGCAGCTTGTTGAAGTCGGCCGGGGAGCTGTTTTTT.

This chain links TRBV5-1 with TRBJ2-6, with a tentative D call TRBD2 (5 bases). This CDR3 region has 18 residues. Trimming shortened V by 0 bases and J by 0 bases, and 13 bases separated the two germline ends. Germline values: CDR1 SGHRS, CDR2 YFSETQ. The DNA of the CDR3 is TGCGCCAGCAGCTTGGACCCCGGGGTTGGCTCTGGGGCCAACGTCCTGACTTTC. Encoded protein: CASSLDPGVGSGANVLTF. Full variable domain (rest looked up from reference TRBV5-1 and TRBJ2-6): KAGVTQTPRYLIKTRGQQVTLSCSPISGHRSVSWYQQTPGQGLQFLFEYFSETQRNKGNFPGRFSGRQFSNSRSEMNVSTLELGDSALYLCASSLDPGVGSGANVLTFGAGSRLTVL.

The chain links TRBV9 to TRBJ1-1; D possibly corresponds to TRBD1 (5 bases). The V end was cut by 4 bases, the J end by 5 bases, with 12 bases between. Looked up from germline, CDR1 is SGDLS and CDR2 is YYNGEE. The CDR3 consists of 13 residues. The DNA of the CDR3 is TGTGCCAGCAGCAGGGGCGCTTATACTGAAGCTTTCTTT. It codes for CASSRGAYTEAFF.

The rearrangement joins TRBV19 to TRBJ1-5; maybe TRBD1 (6 bases). The germline V gene encodes CDR1 LNHDA and CDR2 SQIVND (reference sequence). CDR3 length: 14 residues. Trimming removed 6 bases from V and 4 bases from J, with 13 bases in between. The CDR3 is CASSSGQRNQPQHF. CDR3 in DNA: TGTGCCAGTAGCTCGGGACAAAGGAATCAGCCCCAGCATTTT.

This chain links TRBV6-5 with TRBJ2-7; D gene ambiguous. V lost 6 bases, J lost 5 bases, and 14 bases lay in between. The CDR3 spans 13 residues. Germline CDR1 and CDR2: MNHEY and SVGAGI. The CDR3 nucleotides are TGTGCCAGCAGCGACTGGGTTCTGGACGAGCAGTACTTC. Its protein product is CASSDWVLDEQYF.

This chain joins TRBV2 and TRBJ1-5; D is undetermined. Per the germline V gene, CDR1 is SNHLY and CDR2 is FYNNEI. The length of the CDR3 is 14 residues. V dropped 3 bases and J dropped 2 bases, with 8 bases sitting between them. This chain's CDR3 is CASSDTVGNQPQHF. CDR3 DNA: TGTGCCAGCAGTGACACCGTAGGCAATCAGCCCCAGCATTTT.

The rearrangement links TRBV7-8 to TRBJ2-1; perhaps TRBD2 as D (5 bases). From germline, CDR1 is SGHVS and CDR2 FQNEAQ. The CDR3 runs to 11 residues. The V end was cut by 2 bases, the J end by 13 bases, with 9 bases between. CDR3 protein: CASSLLGNQFF. The CDR3 region has the DNA TGTGCCAGCAGCTTACTCGGGAATCAGTTCTTC.

This chain uses TRBV7-2 with TRBJ1-2; D possibly corresponds to TRBD1 (6 bases). Germline-derived CDR1 and CDR2 are SGHTA and FQGNSA. This CDR3 is 16 amino acids long. V was trimmed by 5 bases and J by 7 bases, leaving 23 bases between them. CDR3 protein: CASSPQRGAWTAGYTF. CDR3 DNA sequence: TGTGCCAGCAGCCCCCAGCGGGGGGCGTGGACGGCTGGCTACACCTTC.

The V and J genes are TRBV7-2 and TRBJ2-7; 9 bases map to TRBD2. V was pared by 4 bases and J by 7 bases, with 11 bases of the junction left unmatched. The germline V gene encodes CDR1 SGHTA and CDR2 FQGNSA. The length of the CDR3 is 15 residues. CDR3 residues: CASSSRGSGGSEQYF. DNA for the CDR3: TGTGCCAGCAGCTCCCGGGGAAGCGGGGGGTCTGAGCAGTACTTC. Filled out from reference TRBV7-2 and TRBJ2-7, the complete variable domain reads GAGVSQSPSNKVTEKGKDVELRCDPISGHTALYWYRQSLGQGLEFLIYFQGNSAPDKSGLPSDRFSAERTGGSVSTLTIQRTQQEDSAVYLCASSSRGSGGSEQYFGPGTRLTVT.

The chain has TRBV6-5 and TRBJ1-5; D unresolved. CDR3 size: 14 residues. Trimming removed 4 bases at V and 0 bases at J, with 7 bases between. Germline values: CDR1 MNHEY, CDR2 SVGAGI. CDR3 residues: CASSSTDSNQPQHF. CDR3 nucleotides: TGTGCCAGCAGTTCCACTGATAGCAATCAGCCCCAGCATTTT.

The chain links TRBV27 to TRBJ1-5, with D possibly TRBD1 on 5 matching bases. Germline CDR1 and CDR2: MNHEY and SMNVEV (reference sequence). The CDR3 contains 13 residues. V was pared by 4 bases and J by 7 bases, with 11 bases between. CDR3 in DNA: TGTGCCAGCAGTTCGACAGTACGGCAGCCCCAGCATTTT. This sequence encodes CASSSTVRQPQHF.

This chain uses TRBV7-6 with TRBJ2-1; D unresolved. CDR1 and CDR2 from the germline V gene are SGHVS and FNYEAQ. The CDR3 totals 11 residues. V was trimmed by 4 bases and J by 9 bases, leaving 7 bases between them. The CDR3 loop is CASSSGGEQFF. CDR3 DNA sequence: TGTGCCAGCAGCTCCGGCGGTGAGCAGTTCTTC.

The chain has TRBV19 and TRBJ2-1; D might be TRBD2 (6 bases). The CDR3 totals 13 residues. The germline V gene has CDR1 LNHDA and CDR2 SQIVND (reference sequence). V lost 6 bases to trimming and J lost 0 bases, with 6 bases between them. The CDR3 DNA follows: TGTGCCAGTAGCGGGGGCTCCTACAATGAGCAGTTCTTC. Translation gives CASSGGSYNEQFF. The whole variable domain, remainder taken from reference TRBV19 and TRBJ2-1, is DGGITQSPKYLFRKEGQNVTLSCEQNLNHDAMYWYRQDPGQGLRLIYYSQIVNDFQKGDIAEGYSVSREKKESFPLTVTSAQKNPTAFYLCASSGGSYNEQFFGPGTRLTVL.

The V and J genes are TRBV6-5 and TRBJ2-7; the match to TRBD1 covers 10 bases. The CDR3 is 14 residues long. Germline CDR1 MNHEY, CDR2 SVGAGI. With V trimmed by 6 bases and J by 2 bases, 4 bases remained unmatched. Here the CDR3 reads CASRGQGTAYEQYF. As DNA, the CDR3 is TGTGCCAGCAGGGGACAGGGGACGGCCTACGAGCAGTACTTC.

This sequence joins TRBV7-8 and TRBJ2-3, with 9 bases lining up with TRBD1. The CDR3 has 16 residues. Germline values: CDR1 SGHVS, CDR2 FQNEAQ. The ends lost 5 bases at V and 1 base at J; junction bases unmatched: 7. The CDR3 loop is CASSRGQGIRTDTQYF. The CDR3 region has the DNA TGTGCCAGCAGCCGAGGACAGGGGATTCGCACAGATACGCAGTATTTT.

The DNA of the CDR3 is TGTGCCAGCAGCTTGACCCAGGGTTACGGCTATGGCTACACCTTC. Translation: CASSLTQGYGYGYTF. This chain links TRBV11-2 with TRBJ1-2, with a tentative D call TRBD1 (5 bases). Trimming pared 3 bases from V and 4 bases from J, leaving 15 bases between. CDR1 and CDR2 from the germline V gene are SGHAT and FQNNGV. CDR3 length: 15 amino acids.

The V call is TRBV19, the J call TRBJ1-2; D remains ambiguous. Trimming removed 4 bases from V and 2 bases from J, with 11 bases in between. This CDR3 is 14 amino acids long. CDR1 is LNHDA and CDR2 is SQIVND in the germline V gene (reference sequence). The CDR3 here is CASSTSTGNYGYTF. Here the CDR3 DNA reads TGTGCCAGTAGTACCTCGACGGGAAACTATGGCTACACCTTC. The whole variable domain, remainder taken from reference TRBV19 and TRBJ1-2, is DGGITQSPKYLFRKEGQNVTLSCEQNLNHDAMYWYRQDPGQGLRLIYYSQIVNDFQKGDIAEGYSVSREKKESFPLTVTSAQKNPTAFYLCASSTSTGNYGYTFGSGTRLTVV.

The CDR3 protein is CASSPLPTVPTTDTQYF. CDR3 nucleotides: TGTGCCAGCAGCCCATTGCCGACAGTCCCAACCACAGATACGCAGTATTTT. The rearrangement uses TRBV7-8 and TRBJ2-3, with D perhaps matching TRBD1 (5 bases). Trimming removed 5 bases from V and 2 bases from J, with 20 bases in between. In germline, CDR1 is SGHVS, CDR2 FQNEAQ. The CDR3 sequence is 17 residues long.